This T cell receptor beta chain was profiled in a study of T-cell memory formation after mild COVID-19. Across the whole study: TCR clusters were largely donor specific.

TCRdb independently ran MiXCR on the 5' RACE reads; one entry per CDR3 protein. The sample lists roughly 300,000 distinct CDR3 sequences; approximately 15% were seen once. Findings and caveats of the study: Clones that shrank (day 15 to 85) were balanced CD4/CD8, whereas later expanders leaned CD4+. Contracting CD4+ clones sat mainly in CM and EM; CD8+ in EMRA.

A few counts support this clonotype. Its antigen remains unknown. The sequence was collected from a man between 18 and 35 years old who had mild COVID-19 (a few samples of this study predate the infection). Cell type and time point are not known. The sequenced material came from PBMCs or a T cell subset sorted from them (not recorded which).

The CDR3 bases are TGTGCCATCAGGGCGGAGACTAGCACAGATACGCAGTATTTT. Translation: CAIRAETSTDTQYF. J is TRBJ2-3 and V is TRBV10-3; D uncertain. Germline loops: CDR1 ENHRY, CDR2 SYGVKD. The CDR3 spans 14 residues. Trimming took off 6 bases at V and 0 bases at J, with 10 bases between the two ends.